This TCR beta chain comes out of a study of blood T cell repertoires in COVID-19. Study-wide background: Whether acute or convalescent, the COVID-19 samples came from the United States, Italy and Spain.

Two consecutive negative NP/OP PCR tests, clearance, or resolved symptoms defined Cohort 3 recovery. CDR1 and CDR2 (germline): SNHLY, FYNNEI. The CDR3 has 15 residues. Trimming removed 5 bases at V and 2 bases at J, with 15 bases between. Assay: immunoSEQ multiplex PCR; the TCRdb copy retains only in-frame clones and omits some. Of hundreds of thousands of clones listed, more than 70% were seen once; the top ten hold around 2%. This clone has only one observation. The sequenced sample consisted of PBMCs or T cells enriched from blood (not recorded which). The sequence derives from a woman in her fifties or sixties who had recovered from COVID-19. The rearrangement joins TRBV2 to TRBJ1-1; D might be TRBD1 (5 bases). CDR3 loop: CASSLTVSLNTEAFF. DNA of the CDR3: TGTGCCAGCAGTTTGACAGTATCCTTAAACACTGAAGCTTTCTTT.